The clone carrying this T cell receptor (beta chain) was detected a few times. The antigen remains unidentified. The CDR3 contains 14 residues. Germline lookup yields CDR1 MNHNS and CDR2 SASEGT. V dropped 8 bases and J dropped 3 bases, with 16 bases sitting between them. The data stem from a study of response to subunit inactivated influenza vaccine. Whole-study results and caveats: The authors suggested that every seasonal influenza vaccination recruits few new T cells.

TCRdb analysed the RT-PCR reads with MiXCR anew, one entry per CDR3 protein. The sample records fewer than 550,000 distinct CDR3 sequences, approximately 24% being singletons. J is TRBJ1-1 and V is TRBV6-1; the D is unclear. The sample consisted of CD4+ T cells sorted from PBMCs, taken around 5 days after vaccination. The TCR comes from a man aged 45-60 years who received an inactivated influenza vaccine. In DNA form, the CDR3 reads TGTGCCAGCCTTCGAGCCGGGCGAGACACTGAAGCTTTCTTT. Translating it yields CASLRAGRDTEAFF.